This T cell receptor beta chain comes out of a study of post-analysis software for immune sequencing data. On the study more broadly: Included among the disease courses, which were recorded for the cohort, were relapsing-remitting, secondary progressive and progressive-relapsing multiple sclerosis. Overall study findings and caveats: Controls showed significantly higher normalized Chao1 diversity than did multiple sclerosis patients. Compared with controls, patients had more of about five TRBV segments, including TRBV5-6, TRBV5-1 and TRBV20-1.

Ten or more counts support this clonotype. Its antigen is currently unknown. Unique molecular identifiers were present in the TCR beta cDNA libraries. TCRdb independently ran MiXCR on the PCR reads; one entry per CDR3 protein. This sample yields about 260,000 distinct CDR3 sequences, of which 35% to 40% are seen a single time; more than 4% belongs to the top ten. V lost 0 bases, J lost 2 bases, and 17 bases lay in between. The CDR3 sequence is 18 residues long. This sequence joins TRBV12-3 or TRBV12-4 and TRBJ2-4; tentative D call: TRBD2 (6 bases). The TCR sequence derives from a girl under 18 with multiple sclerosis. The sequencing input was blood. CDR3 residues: CASSLAQGGTGTKNIQYF. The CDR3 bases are TGTGCCAGCAGTTTAGCGCAGGGCGGGACCGGAACCAAAAACATTCAGTACTTC.